The next 27 T cell receptor beta chains were all read from a single sample in a study of CD8+ T cells in alopecia areata. RNA was extracted and reverse transcribed into cDNA as the sequencing template. Only in-frame clones appear in the TCRdb table, and some are missing; sequencing was by immunoSEQ multiplex PCR. The table shows 150,000 to 250,000 clones, with around 60% occurring only once. The sample's treatment: oral pan-JAK inhibitor, 5-10 mg twice daily. Material: CD4+ T cells sorted from blood, obtained at week 4, from a patient treated with tofacitinib. These receptor sequences come from a human donor with alopecia areata.

CDR3 region: CSVGVGLTTGNTIYF. The CDR3, as DNA: TGCAGCGTTGGGGTTGGACTTACAACTGGAAACACCATATATTTT. The genes are TRBV29-1 and TRBJ1-3; D is uncertain. The CDR3 contains 15 residues. Looked up from germline, CDR1 is SQVTM and CDR2 is ANQGSEA. Deletions cut 4 bases from V and 2 bases from J, with 15 bases between.

Only one count was recorded for this clone. The identical CDR3 is also encoded by other nucleotide sequences in the sample. The rearrangement uses TRBV29-1 and TRBJ1-1, with a weak D call TRBD1 (5 bases). V lost 6 bases to trimming and J lost 0 bases, with 11 bases between them. There are 13 residues in the CDR3. Germline V gene data show CDR1 as SQVTM and CDR2 as ANQGSEA. CDR3 amino acids: CSVGRVLNTEAFF. The CDR3 DNA reads TGCAGCGTGGGCAGGGTGTTGAACACTGAAGCTTTCTTT.

The genes are TRBV29-1 and TRBJ1-5; unclear D gene. CDR1 SQVTM and CDR2 ANQGSEA come from the germline V gene. Trimming shortened V by 7 bases and J by 8 bases, and 3 bases separated the two germline ends. The CDR3 contains 8 residues. The CDR3 nucleotides are TGCAGCGCTAAGCCCCAGCATTTT. Protein sequence: CSAKPQHF.

The chain combines TRBV5-5 with TRBJ2-3, with D unresolved. There are 14 residues in the CDR3. The ends were cut back, 0 bases at V and 4 bases at J, with 9 bases in the middle. Germline assignment: CDR1 SGHKS and CDR2 YYEKEE (reference sequence). The CDR3 bases are TGTGCCAGCAGCTTGGGCGGTGCAGCAGATACGCAGTATTTT. Its protein product is CASSLGGAADTQYF.

CDR3 DNA sequence: TGCGCCAGCAGTCAAAGGAAGGGACAGGGTAATCTTCAGCCCCAGCATTTT. Its protein product is CASSQRKGQGNLQPQHF. The rearrangement links TRBV23-1 to TRBJ1-5, with 9 bases that match TRBD1. TRBV23-1 is an open reading frame whose function is uncertain. With V trimmed by 2 bases and J by 6 bases, 11 bases remained unmatched. The CDR3 sequence is 17 residues long.

J is TRBJ1-1 and V is TRBV30; the match to TRBD1 covers 9 bases. The germline CDR1 and CDR2 sequences are GTSNPN and SVGIG (reference sequence). CDR3 length: 14 amino acids. Trimming at V came to 4 bases and at J to 0 bases, leaving 3 bases not matched to a gene. The CDR3 nucleotides are TGTGCCTGGATCGGGACAGGGATGAACACTGAAGCTTTCTTT. Its translation: CAWIGTGMNTEAFF.

The CDR3 here is CAISEAHSVRTEAFF. The CDR3 region has the DNA TGTGCCATCAGTGAGGCCCATTCCGTAAGGACTGAAGCTTTCTTT. The chain has TRBV10-3 and TRBJ1-1, with unresolved D. Trimming cost V 2 bases and J 5 bases, with 15 bases left between them. In germline, CDR1 is ENHRY, CDR2 SYGVKD. This CDR3 is built from 15 residues.

This clone has a handful of counts. The J gene is TRBJ2-3, the V gene TRBV7-2; 8 nucleotides agree with TRBD2. V was clipped by 5 bases and J by 4 bases; unmatched bases: 11. Germline V gene data show CDR1 as SGHTA and CDR2 as FQGNSA. This CDR3 region has 16 residues. Written as DNA, the CDR3 is TGTGCCAGCAGCCGAAGGGCGGGGGGCACAGCAGATACGCAGTATTTT. This gives the protein CASSRRAGGTADTQYF.

V is TRBV28 and J is TRBJ1-2; 11 nucleotides match TRBD1. The CDR3 covers 14 residues. J lost 7 bases, V lost 5 bases, and 6 bases had no gene match. Germline V CDR1 and CDR2: MDHEN, SYDVKM. The CDR3 loop is CASSTDRGLLGYTF. The CDR3 DNA sequence: TGTGCCAGCAGTACGGACAGGGGGCTTCTTGGCTACACCTTC.

This chain links TRBV30 with TRBJ2-3, with 10 bases that match TRBD2. With V trimmed by 1 base and J by 4 bases, 5 bases remained unmatched. The CDR3 totals 15 residues. Germline-derived CDR1 and CDR2 are GTSNPN and SVGIG (reference sequence). Here the CDR3 DNA reads TGTGCCTGGAGTGACGGCCTAGCGGGAGCAGATACGCAGTATTTT. Its protein is CAWSDGLAGADTQYF.

A remark on this clone: Relative to the germline gene, one junction end is altered; a read error may explain this. The chain combines TRBV27 with TRBJ1-5; 8 bases are a match to TRBD1. Looked up from germline, CDR1 is MNHEY and CDR2 is SMNVEV (reference sequence). The length of the CDR3 is 13 residues. CDR3 nucleotides: TGTGCCAGCAGTTTACGGACAGGGACCCCGCGTGATTTT. The encoded protein is CASSLRTGTPRDF.

This chain joins TRBV28 and TRBJ1-2, with TRBD1 as a possible D gene (6 bases). V was shortened by 5 bases and J by 4 bases, with 11 bases between the two germline ends. This CDR3 has 13 residues. CDR1 MDHEN and CDR2 SYDVKM come from the germline V gene. The CDR3 nucleotides are TGTGCCAGCAGTAAACAGGGTATCTATGGCTACACCTTC. Translating gives CASSKQGIYGYTF.

The chain uses TRBV2 and TRBJ2-4; no clear D. Germline V gene sequence: CDR1 SNHLY, CDR2 FYNNEI. V was cut by 2 bases and J by 5 bases, with 4 bases left in between. The length of the CDR3 is 12 residues. As DNA, the CDR3 is TGTGCCAGCAGTGAATGGGAAAACATTCAGTACTTC. Protein: CASSEWENIQYF.

The V and J genes are TRBV19 and TRBJ2-3; 8 nucleotides line up with TRBD2. The length of the CDR3 is 14 residues. Per the germline V gene, CDR1 is LNHDA and CDR2 is SQIVND (reference sequence). Trimming removed 10 bases from V and 1 base from J; junction bases left unmatched: 7. CDR3 amino acids: CATSTAGGTDTQYF. CDR3 DNA sequence: TGTGCCACTTCAACAGCGGGGGGCACAGATACGCAGTATTTT. Combining the CDR3 with reference TRBV19 and TRBJ2-3 gives the whole variable domain DGGITQSPKYLFRKEGQNVTLSCEQNLNHDAMYWYRQDPGQGLRLIYYSQIVNDFQKGDIAEGYSVSREKKESFPLTVTSAQKNPTAFYLCATSTAGGTDTQYFGPGTRLTVL.

This sequence joins TRBV11-2 and TRBJ2-7, with 10 bases fitting TRBD1. V shed 2 bases and J 2 bases; nucleotides not matched to a gene: 9. Germline loops: CDR1 SGHAT, CDR2 FQNNGV. The CDR3 contains 17 residues. Written as DNA, the CDR3 is TGTGCCAGCAGCTTACAACTAGGGACAGGGGTTCCCTACGAGCAGTACTTC. Its translation is CASSLQLGTGVPYEQYF.

This clone was detected only a few times. V usage is TRBV6-5 and J usage is TRBJ1-6, with 8 bases aligning to TRBD1. Per the germline V gene, CDR1 is MNHEY and CDR2 is SVGAGI. There are 14 residues in the CDR3. With 5 bases clipped from V and 7 bases from J, the junction kept 4 bases outside the gene matches. Here the CDR3 DNA reads TGTGCCAGCAGTAAGGGACAGGTGAATTCACCCCTCCACTTT. This codes for CASSKGQVNSPLHF.

This chain joins TRBV27 and TRBJ2-5; D may be TRBD1 or TRBD2 (5 bases each). This CDR3 has 14 amino acids. The germline V gene has CDR1 MNHEY and CDR2 SMNVEV (reference sequence). The V gene lost 9 bases and the J gene lost 3 bases, with 17 bases spanning the gap. The CDR3 sequence is CASLPGRKKETQYF. DNA for the CDR3: TGTGCCAGTCTGCCGGGACGAAAGAAAGAGACCCAGTACTTC.

The chain has TRBV23-1 and TRBJ1-1, with TRBD1 identical over 7 bases. TRBV23-1 is sorted into the ORF group, with uncertain function. V trimming: 0 bases; J trimming: 3 bases; junction bases outside the gene matches: 4. The CDR3 length is 15 residues. The DNA for the CDR3 is TGCGCCAGCAGTCAATCGCAGGGGGGGGACACTGAAGCTTTCTTT. Its translation: CASSQSQGGDTEAFF.

The rearrangement joins TRBV29-1 to TRBJ1-2; perhaps TRBD1 as D (6 bases). Germline V CDR1 and CDR2: SQVTM, ANQGSEA. With 7 bases removed from V and 1 base from J, the gap between germline ends came to 7 bases. The CDR3 is 11 residues long. This CDR3 is CSGRGNYGYTF. CDR3 in DNA: TGCAGCGGCAGGGGTAACTATGGCTACACCTTC.

V gene TRBV5-6 combines with J gene TRBJ2-5, with D perhaps given as TRBD1 or TRBD2 (5 bases each). The CDR3 runs to 13 residues. V dropped 4 bases and J dropped 7 bases, with 14 bases sitting between them. The germline gives CDR1 SGHDT, CDR2 YYEEEE. The CDR3 nucleotides read TGTGCCAGCAGCCGGGACCTTCAGGGGACCCAGTACTTC. It yields the protein CASSRDLQGTQYF.

The chain carries TRBV5-4 and TRBJ1-6, with D hard to call. The CDR3 sequence is 14 residues long. Looked up from germline, CDR1 is SGHNT and CDR2 is YYREEE (reference sequence). V lost 4 bases to trimming and J lost 10 bases, with 15 bases between them. Written as DNA, the CDR3 is TGTGCCAGCAGCCTATCGGGTCCGGGATCACCCCTCCACTTT. Its translation: CASSLSGPGSPLHF.

The V gene is TRBV30, the J gene TRBJ2-3, with TRBD2 as a possible D gene (5 bases). V lost 3 bases to trimming and J lost 0 bases, with 10 bases between them. The CDR3 extends over 14 amino acids. CDR1 is GTSNPN, CDR2 SVGIG, per germline (reference sequence). The CDR3 here is CAWRQRTSTDTQYF. The CDR3 DNA reads TGTGCCTGGAGACAAAGGACTAGCACAGATACGCAGTATTTT.

This clone was detected once. V and J are TRBV30 and TRBJ2-7; D remains ambiguous. The germline CDR1 and CDR2 sequences are GTSNPN and SVGIG (reference sequence). The length of the CDR3 is 11 residues. The V end lost 2 bases, the J end lost 3 bases, and 5 bases lay between the germline ends. DNA for the CDR3: TGTGCCTGGAGTTACAACTACGAGCAGTACTTC. Encoded protein: CAWSYNYEQYF.

The CDR3 nucleotides read TGTGCCAGCAGCTTCGTACTCCGCCTAGATACGCAGTATTTT. It yields the protein CASSFVLRLDTQYF. The gene calls are TRBV7-2 and TRBJ2-3; D is undetermined. CDR3 length: 14 residues. V was shortened by 3 bases and J by 5 bases, with 12 bases between the two germline ends. Germline V gene lookup returns CDR1 SGHTA and CDR2 FQGNSA.

The V and J genes are TRBV2 and TRBJ1-2; D is uncertain. Trimming pared 6 bases from V and 4 bases from J, leaving 12 bases between. The germline CDR1 and CDR2 sequences are SNHLY and FYNNEI. The length of the CDR3 is 13 residues. The CDR3: CASRDLGGYGYTF. CDR3 bases: TGTGCCAGCAGAGACCTGGGAGGCTATGGCTACACCTTC.

This chain joins TRBV10-2 and TRBJ1-5, with D tentatively TRBD1 (5 bases). This CDR3 contains 13 residues. V lost 7 bases and J 6 bases, leaving 13 bases between the germline ends. Germline assignment: CDR1 WSHSY and CDR2 SAAADI. CDR3 sequence: CASTTGVGQPQHF. The CDR3 region has the DNA TGCGCCAGCACCACGGGGGTGGGTCAGCCCCAGCATTTT.

The gene calls are TRBV5-4 and TRBJ2-3, with 8 bases matching TRBD2. The CDR3 contains 15 residues. V shed 2 bases and J 1 base; nucleotides not matched to a gene: 3. Germline CDR1 reads SGHNT; CDR2 reads YYREEE (reference sequence). The CDR3 DNA is TGTGCCAGCAGCTTCAGCGGGGGCCGCACAGATACGCAGTATTTT. This encodes CASSFSGGRTDTQYF.